A selection of T cell receptor beta chains follows, all from one sample in a study of shared clonotypes between healthy human individuals. Clones were read by immunoSEQ multiplex PCR, and TCRdb kept only the in-frame ones, dropping some. The sample yields over a million clones, roughly 97% seen once. Sequencing was carried out using naive CD4+ T cells sorted from blood. The source is a young man in good health. Each CDR3 is given with its conserved first and last residue. D genes are given only for firm matches. The size entry is marked missing in some rows and otherwise reads once, few, many or a size class.

J: TRBJ2-1; V: TRBV28; D: TRBD2; size: -; CDR3: CASSRPGLADRYNEQFF; DNA: TGTGCCAGCAGTCGACCGGGACTAGCGGACCGATACAATGAGCAGTTCTTC
J: TRBJ2-7; V: TRBV5-1; D: -; size: -; CDR3: CASSLPGPSYEQYF; DNA: TGCGCCAGCAGCTTGCCCGGACCGTCCTACGAGCAGTACTTC
J: TRBJ1-3; V: TRBV9; D: -; size: -; CDR3: CASSVARAGNTIYF; DNA: TGTGCCAGCAGCGTAGCCAGGGCTGGAAACACCATATATTTT
J: TRBJ2-4; V: TRBV6-6; D: -; size: -; CDR3: CASSYQAAAKNIQYF; DNA: TGTGCCAGCAGTTACCAAGCAGCAGCCAAAAACATTCAGTACTTC
J: TRBJ1-1; V: TRBV5-5; D: -; size: -; CDR3: CASSLGGQNTEAFF; DNA: TGTGCCAGCAGCTTGGGGGGTCAGAACACTGAAGCTTTCTTT
J: TRBJ2-5; V: TRBV10-3; D: -; size: -; CDR3: CAISWLRGTQETQYF; DNA: TGTGCCATCAGTTGGCTCAGGGGAACGCAAGAGACCCAGTACTTC
J: TRBJ2-7; V: TRBV21-1; D: -; size: -; CDR3: CASSKAIGVQGTGEGTYEQYF; DNA: TGTGCCAGCAGCAAAGCAATCGGGGTTCAGGGGACAGGGGAAGGTACCTACGAGCAGTACTTC
J: TRBJ2-3; V: TRBV27; D: -; size: -; CDR3: CASSWEKKPSTDTQYF; DNA: TGTGCCAGCAGTTGGGAGAAAAAGCCTAGCACAGATACGCAATATTTT
J: TRBJ2-3; V: TRBV5-4; D: -; size: -; CDR3: CASSLGKASGTDTQYF; DNA: TGTGCCAGCAGCTTAGGTAAGGCTAGCGGCACAGATACGCAGTATTTT
J: TRBJ1-5; V: TRBV7-9; D: -; size: once; CDR3: CASSWGSGGNQPQHF; DNA: TGTGCCAGCAGCTGGGGGTCGGGGGGCAATCAGCCCCAGCATTTT
J: TRBJ2-1; V: TRBV27; D: TRBD2; size: -; CDR3: CASSLTSGIYNEQFF; DNA: TGTGCCAGCAGTTTGACTAGCGGGATTTACAATGAGCAGTTCTTC
J: TRBJ2-7; V: TRBV6-1; D: -; size: -; CDR3: CASLLKYEQYF; DNA: TGTGCCAGCTTGTTGAAGTACGAGCAGTACTTC
J: TRBJ1-2; V: TRBV10-3; D: -; size: -; CDR3: CAINRPASNYGYTF; DNA: TGTGCCATCAACCGACCCGCGTCGAACTATGGCTACACCTTC
J: TRBJ2-1; V: TRBV28; D: -; size: -; CDR3: CASRLGSGRNEQFF; DNA: TGTGCCAGCAGACTAGGAAGCGGACGGAATGAGCAGTTCTTC
J: TRBJ2-1; V: TRBV19; D: -; size: -; CDR3: CASSIEQFSYNEQFF; DNA: TGTGCCAGTAGTATCGAACAGTTCTCCTACAATGAGCAGTTCTTC
J: TRBJ1-1; V: TRBV5-1; D: -; size: -; CDR3: CASSNQGQGVYTEAFF; DNA: TGCGCCAGCAGCAATCAGGGGCAGGGAGTTTACACTGAAGCTTTCTTT
J: TRBJ2-5; V: TRBV19; D: -; size: -; CDR3: CASSPRNTDKNPYF; DNA: TGTGCCAGTAGTCCTCGGAATACGGACAAAAACCCGTACTTC
J: TRBJ2-3; V: TRBV28; D: -; size: -; CDR3: CASSLVFGSGTDTQYF; DNA: TGTGCCAGCAGTTTAGTGTTCGGGAGCGGCACAGATACGCAGTATTTT
J: TRBJ1-1; V: TRBV19; D: -; size: -; CDR3: CASSMADTAFF; DNA: TGTGCCAGTAGTATGGCCGATACAGCTTTCTTT
J: TRBJ2-2; V: TRBV28; D: -; size: -; CDR3: CASSYTGRGTGELFF; DNA: TGTGCCAGCAGTTATACAGGGCGTGGCACCGGGGAGCTGTTTTTT
J: TRBJ2-5; V: TRBV14; D: -; size: -; CDR3: CASSQDVIETQYF; DNA: TGTGCCAGCAGCCAAGATGTTATAGAGACCCAGTACTTC
J: TRBJ2-1; V: TRBV25-1; D: TRBD1; size: -; CDR3: CASSEWGQGSYNEQFF; DNA: TGTGCCAGCAGTGAATGGGGACAGGGTTCCTACAATGAGCAGTTCTTC
J: TRBJ1-5; V: TRBV6-6; D: -; size: -; CDR3: CACWSNWGNQPQHF; DNA: TGTGCCTGCTGGAGTAATTGGGGAAATCAGCCCCAGCATTTT
J: TRBJ2-7; V: TRBV14; D: -; size: -; CDR3: CASSQGGVPYEQYF; DNA: TGTGCCAGCAGCCAGGGGGGCGTACCCTACGAGCAGTACTTC
J: TRBJ2-1; V: TRBV18; D: -; size: -; CDR3: CASSPNQVRGGTFNEQFF; DNA: TGTGCCAGCTCACCAAACCAGGTGCGTGGGGGCACTTTCAATGAGCAGTTCTTC
J: TRBJ2-5; V: TRBV9; D: TRBD2; size: -; CDR3: CASSVGSGRGETQYF; DNA: TGTGCCAGCAGCGTTGGTAGCGGGAGGGGAGAGACCCAGTACTTC
J: TRBJ2-3; V: TRBV18; D: TRBD2; size: -; CDR3: CASSAGGTDTQYF; DNA: TGTGCCAGCTCCGCGGGAGGCACAGATACGCAGTATTTT
J: TRBJ2-1; V: TRBV29-1; D: -; size: -; CDR3: CSVEVRLDEQFF; DNA: TGCAGCGTTGAAGTGCGTCTGGATGAGCAGTTCTTC
J: TRBJ2-4; V: TRBV7-8; D: TRBD2; size: -; CDR3: CASSIGTSGPVGQNIQYF; DNA: TGTGCCAGCAGCATCGGGACTAGCGGGCCGGTGGGCCAAAACATTCAGTACTTC
J: TRBJ2-7; V: TRBV18; D: TRBD1; size: -; CDR3: CASSMDRLQEQYF; DNA: TGTGCCAGCTCTATGGACAGGTTACAAGAGCAGTACTTC
J: TRBJ2-3; V: TRBV5-1; D: -; size: -; CDR3: CASSLQEPSTDTQYF; DNA: TGCGCCAGCAGCTTACAAGAGCCTAGCACAGATACGCAGTATTTT
J: TRBJ2-6; V: TRBV2; D: TRBD2; size: few; CDR3: CASIAGEAGANVLTF; DNA: TGTGCCAGCATTGCGGGAGAGGCTGGGGCCAACGTCCTGACTTTC
J: TRBJ2-1; V: TRBV28; D: TRBD1; size: -; CDR3: CASSRPQGARYNEQFF; DNA: TGTGCCAGCAGTCGACCTCAGGGGGCGAGGTACAATGAGCAGTTCTTC
J: TRBJ2-1; V: TRBV7-8; D: TRBD1; size: -; CDR3: CASSRRGDRVMNEQFF; DNA: TGTGCCAGCAGCCGAAGGGGGGACAGGGTCATGAATGAGCAGTTCTTC
J: TRBJ2-7; V: TRBV5-5; D: TRBD1; size: -; CDR3: CASSLVQGAIYEQYF; DNA: TGTGCCAGCAGCTTGGTACAGGGGGCCATCTACGAGCAGTACTTC
J: TRBJ1-3; V: TRBV7-2; D: -; size: -; CDR3: CASSLASDSGNTIYF; DNA: TGTGCCAGCAGCTTAGCGTCAGACTCTGGAAACACCATATATTTT
J: TRBJ2-3; V: TRBV29-1; D: -; size: -; CDR3: CSVSRETLNTDTQYF; DNA: TGCAGCGTAAGCCGGGAGACCCTGAACACAGATACGCAGTATTTT
J: TRBJ2-5; V: TRBV5-1; D: TRBD1; size: -; CDR3: CASSYTTGQGAGTQYF; DNA: TGCGCCAGCAGTTATACTACAGGACAGGGGGCTGGGACCCAGTACTTC
J: TRBJ1-2; V: TRBV10-3; D: -; size: once; CDR3: CAISESDSNYGYTF; DNA: TGTGCCATCAGTGAGTCGGACAGTAACTATGGCTACACCTTC
J: TRBJ2-7; V: TRBV2; D: TRBD2; size: -; CDR3: CASSVLAGTGEQYF; DNA: TGTGCCAGCAGTGTCCTAGCGGGGACTGGCGAGCAGTACTTC
J: TRBJ2-1; V: TRBV19; D: TRBD2; size: -; CDR3: CASTLTSGRDNEQFF; DNA: TGTGCCAGTACCCTGACTAGCGGGAGAGACAATGAGCAGTTCTTC
J: TRBJ2-7; V: TRBV25-1; D: TRBD2; size: -; CDR3: CASAAGGSMYEQYF; DNA: TGTGCCAGCGCCGCGGGCGGGAGTATGTACGAGCAGTACTTC
J: TRBJ2-7; V: TRBV28; D: TRBD1; size: -; CDR3: CASRIRGQRSYEQYF; DNA: TGTGCCAGCCGGATAAGGGGGCAGCGATCCTACGAGCAGTACTTC
J: TRBJ2-3; V: TRBV5-1; D: -; size: -; CDR3: CASSLDLTDTQYF; DNA: TGCGCCAGCAGCCTGGATCTGACAGATACGCAGTATTTT
J: TRBJ2-7; V: TRBV5-8; D: -; size: -; CDR3: CASSHAPGYEQYF; DNA: TGTGCCAGCAGCCACGCTCCTGGCTACGAGCAGTACTTC
J: TRBJ1-5; V: TRBV7-2; D: -; size: -; CDR3: CASSLGAGAQHF; DNA: TGTGCCAGCAGCCTCGGGGCGGGGGCCCAGCATTTT
J: TRBJ2-1; V: TRBV5-5; D: TRBD2; size: -; CDR3: CASSLVAGGPGNEQFF; DNA: TGTGCCAGCAGCCTCGTGGCGGGAGGGCCTGGCAATGAGCAGTTCTTC
J: TRBJ2-2; V: TRBV15; D: -; size: -; CDR3: CATSRDLSTGELFF; DNA: TGTGCCACCAGCAGAGATCTTAGCACCGGGGAGCTGTTTTTT
J: TRBJ2-2; V: TRBV10-3; D: TRBD2; size: -; CDR3: CATKIAGGAWGTGELFF; DNA: TGTGCCACCAAAATAGCGGGAGGCGCTTGGGGCACCGGGGAGCTGTTTTTT
J: TRBJ2-5; V: TRBV7-3; D: TRBD2; size: -; CDR3: CASSSGLAGETQYF; DNA: TGTGCCAGCAGCTCAGGGCTAGCGGGCGAGACCCAGTACTTC
J: TRBJ2-1; V: TRBV10-3; D: -; size: -; CDR3: CAIRGPSSYNEQFF; DNA: TGTGCCATCAGGGGTCCTAGCTCCTACAATGAGCAGTTCTTC
J: TRBJ1-5; V: TRBV28; D: -; size: few; CDR3: CASSARNQPQHF; DNA: TGTGCCAGCAGTGCACGTAATCAGCCCCAGCATTTT
J: TRBJ2-2; V: TRBV5-1; D: -; size: -; CDR3: CASSLASGRSNTGELFF; DNA: TGCGCCAGCAGCTTGGCCAGCGGCAGATCGAACACCGGGGAGCTGTTTTTT
J: TRBJ1-5; V: TRBV4-1; D: -; size: -; CDR3: CASSQGTGRGFSNQPQHF; DNA: TGCGCCAGCAGCCAAGGCACAGGGAGGGGATTTAGCAATCAGCCCCAGCATTTT